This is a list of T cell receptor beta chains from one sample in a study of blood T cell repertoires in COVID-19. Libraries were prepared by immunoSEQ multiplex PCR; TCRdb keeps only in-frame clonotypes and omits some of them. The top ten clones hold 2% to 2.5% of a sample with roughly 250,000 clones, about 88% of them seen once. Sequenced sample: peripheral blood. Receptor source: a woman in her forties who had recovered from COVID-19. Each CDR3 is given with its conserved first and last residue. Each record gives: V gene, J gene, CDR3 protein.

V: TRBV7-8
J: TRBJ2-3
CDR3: CASSLGATGTDTQYF

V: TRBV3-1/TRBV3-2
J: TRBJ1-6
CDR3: CASSPGTGNSPLHF

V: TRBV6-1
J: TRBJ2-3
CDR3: CASSDGAGGYRSTDTQYF

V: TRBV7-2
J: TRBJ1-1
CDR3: CASSPDRTYTEAFF

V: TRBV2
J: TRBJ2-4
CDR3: CASSVWTSGGDGKNIQYF

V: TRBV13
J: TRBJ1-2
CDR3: CASSFLQGVPGYTF

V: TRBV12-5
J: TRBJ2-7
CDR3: CASGLVVAASLNDEQYF

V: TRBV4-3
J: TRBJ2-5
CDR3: CASSPVDSQETQYF

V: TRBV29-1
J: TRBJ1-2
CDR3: CSVGDNTRLVYTF

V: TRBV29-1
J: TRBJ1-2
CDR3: CSVRAGGAGSYGYTF

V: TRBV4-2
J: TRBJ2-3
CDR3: CASSQAASGRGTDTQYF

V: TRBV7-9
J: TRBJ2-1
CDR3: CASSLRGQGNEQFF

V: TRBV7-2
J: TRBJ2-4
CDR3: CASSLVGGPQYF

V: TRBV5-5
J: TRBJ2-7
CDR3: CASSPTVRASSYEQYF

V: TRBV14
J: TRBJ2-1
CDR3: CASSQVGGGRRDEQFF

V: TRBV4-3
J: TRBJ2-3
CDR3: CASSQGGPGTADTQYF

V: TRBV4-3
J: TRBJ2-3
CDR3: CASSQGSGVTDTQYF

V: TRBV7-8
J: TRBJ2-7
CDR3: CASSPGDSRSGEQYF

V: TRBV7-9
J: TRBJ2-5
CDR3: CASSTRGLAGLKETQYF

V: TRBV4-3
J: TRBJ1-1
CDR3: CASRKSGENTEAFF

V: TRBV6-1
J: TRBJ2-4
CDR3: CASSERAKNIQYF

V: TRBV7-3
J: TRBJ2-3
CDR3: CASSLRPGTATSTDTQYF

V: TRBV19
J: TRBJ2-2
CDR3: CASTPPSGRVGTGELFF

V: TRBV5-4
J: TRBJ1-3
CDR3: CASSPGQGRSGNTIYF

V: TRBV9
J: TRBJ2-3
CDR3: CASSGGSRRGTDTQYF

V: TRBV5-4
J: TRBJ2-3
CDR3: CASSFGGGTDTQYF

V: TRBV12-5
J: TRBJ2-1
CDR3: CASGLVWGAYNEQFF

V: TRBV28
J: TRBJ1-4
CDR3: CASTTLGGTSGEKLFF

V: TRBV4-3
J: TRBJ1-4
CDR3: CASSQVTGVRDEKLFF

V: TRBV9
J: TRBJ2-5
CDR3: CASSSPRSGGSQETQYF

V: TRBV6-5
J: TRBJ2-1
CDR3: CASRGLARYNEQFF

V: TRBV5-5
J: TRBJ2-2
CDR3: CASSLVTGTGELFF

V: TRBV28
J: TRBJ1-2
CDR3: CASLTGTGGYGYTF

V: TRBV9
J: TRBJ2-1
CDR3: CASSRTAGVSSYNEQFF